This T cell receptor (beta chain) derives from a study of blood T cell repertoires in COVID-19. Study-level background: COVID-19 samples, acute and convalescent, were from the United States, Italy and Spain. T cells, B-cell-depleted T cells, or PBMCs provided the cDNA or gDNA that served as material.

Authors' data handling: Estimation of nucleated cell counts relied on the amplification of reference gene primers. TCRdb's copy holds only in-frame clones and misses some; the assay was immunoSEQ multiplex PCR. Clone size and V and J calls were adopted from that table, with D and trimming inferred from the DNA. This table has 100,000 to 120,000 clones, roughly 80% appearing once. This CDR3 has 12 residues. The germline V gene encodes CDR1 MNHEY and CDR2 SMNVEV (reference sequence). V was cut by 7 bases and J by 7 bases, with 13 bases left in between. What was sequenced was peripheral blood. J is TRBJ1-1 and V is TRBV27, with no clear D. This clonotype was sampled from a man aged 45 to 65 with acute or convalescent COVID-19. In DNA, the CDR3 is TGTGCCAGCAACTCAGGACTCGGTGAAGCTTTCTTT. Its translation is CASNSGLGEAFF.